This record concerns one TCR beta chain sequence. Its specificity is unknown. From germline, CDR1 is MDHEN and CDR2 SYDVKM. The CDR3 contains 15 residues. Trimming cost V 5 bases and J 0 bases; bases outside gene matches: 5. The data were obtained in a study of a mutant IDH1 vaccine in newly diagnosed glioma. Study in general: Eight vaccine injections were given to patients in weeks 1, 3, 5, 7, 11, 15, 19 and 23. Vaccinations were initiated 4-6 weeks following radiotherapy alone, or were given together with temozolomide cycles. Earlier therapy was either radiotherapy, temozolomide, or both, and most got both.

Broader study findings: Patients showed vaccine-induced immune responses at a rate of approximately 92%.

Specified time point: week 23, last vaccination. Vaccination used 300 ug of mutant IDH1 20-mer peptide per dose, with topical imiquimod. Method: immunoSEQ multiplex PCR; TCRdb's copy keeps in-frame clones and lacks some. Of tens of thousands of clones in the sample, about 80% were seen once. The chain recombines TRBV28 with TRBJ2-7; 9 bases map to TRBD1. The specimen comprised PBMCs, sampled from a glioma patient whose treatment included an IDH1 peptide vaccine. This sequence was found in a man younger than 35 with glioma. The CDR3 loop reads CASSPRTGDSYEQYF. CDR3 sequence (DNA): TGTGCCAGCAGTCCCCGGACAGGGGACTCCTACGAGCAGTACTTC.